Below, one TCR beta chain is given with its context. This sample was taken from a study of T cell changes during pregnancy in multiple sclerosis. Some clones are missing from TCRdb's copy, which holds only in-frame ones; the method was immunoSEQ multiplex PCR. The table has under 55,000 clones, 91% seen once. CDR1 LNHNV and CDR2 YYDKDF come from the germline V gene (reference sequence). The junction had 6 bases not matched to a gene; V was cut back by 2 bases and J by 5 bases. The CDR3 sequence is 15 residues long. The rearrangement uses TRBV15 and TRBJ2-7, with 10 bases lining up with TRBD1. This sequence was found in a female donor with multiple sclerosis, enrolled in a pregnancy study. Sequencing was performed on CD8+ T cells from peripheral blood mononuclear cells, taken after pregnancy. The CDR3 nucleotides read TGTGCCACCAGCAGAAGACAGGGGGCGCGGAACGAGCAGTACTTC. Encoded protein: CATSRRQGARNEQYF.